The present TCR beta chain was sequenced within a study of CD8+ T cells in alopecia areata. Study results and limitations: Among the top 100, expanded CD8+ clones, as well as scalp clonality, were significantly decreased by tofacitinib. While patients received tofacitinib, many expanded lesional clones remained present in scalp and blood.

cDNA reverse transcribed from extracted RNA served as the sequencing template. Produced via immunoSEQ multiplex PCR; TCRdb's table is partial and in-frame only. Among roughly 120,000 clones listed, about 61% were seen once. To note about this clone: What it binds is unknown.

Treatment denoted: oral pan-JAK inhibitor, 5-10 mg twice daily. From alopecia areata patients, lesional scalp punch biopsies and peripheral blood were collected. Sequenced material: CD8+ T cells sorted from blood, taken at week 4, from a patient treated with tofacitinib. The receptor's source is a human donor with alopecia areata.

The CDR3 reads CAWSPDGYGYTF. DNA for the CDR3: TGTGCCTGGAGTCCGGACGGCTATGGCTACACCTTC. The chain combines TRBV30 with TRBJ1-2; D uncertain. CDR3 length: 12 amino acids. V was pared by 2 bases and J by 4 bases, with 8 bases between. CDR1 GTSNPN and CDR2 SVGIG come from the germline V gene (reference sequence).